This T cell receptor (beta chain) was captured in a study of T cell changes during pregnancy in multiple sclerosis. Profiling relied on immunoSEQ multiplex PCR, and the TCRdb table lists in-frame clones only, not all of them. The sample includes some 100,000 clones, 85% to 95% of them seen just once. The ends were cut back, 5 bases at V and 5 bases at J, with 15 bases in the middle. The CDR3 totals 14 residues. Germline CDR1 reads KGHSH; CDR2 reads LQKENI. The gene calls are TRBV18 and TRBJ1-1; D is possibly TRBD1 (5 bases). The sequence came from a female donor with multiple sclerosis, enrolled in a pregnancy study. The source was peripheral blood, collected before pregnancy. The CDR3 reads CASSSGGVGTEAFF. DNA for the CDR3: TGTGCCAGCTCATCGGGGGGTGTAGGAACTGAAGCTTTCTTT.